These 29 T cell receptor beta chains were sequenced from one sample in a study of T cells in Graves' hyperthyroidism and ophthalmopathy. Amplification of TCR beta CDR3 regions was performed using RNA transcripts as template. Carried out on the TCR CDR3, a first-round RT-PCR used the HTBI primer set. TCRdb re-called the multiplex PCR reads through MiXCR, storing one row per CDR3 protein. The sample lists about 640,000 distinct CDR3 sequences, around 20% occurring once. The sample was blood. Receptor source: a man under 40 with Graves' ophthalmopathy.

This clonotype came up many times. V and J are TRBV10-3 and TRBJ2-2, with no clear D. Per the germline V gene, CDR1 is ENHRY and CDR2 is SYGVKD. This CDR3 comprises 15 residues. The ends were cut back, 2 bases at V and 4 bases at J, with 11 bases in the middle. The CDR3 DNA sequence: TGTGCCATCAGTGAGCGGCCCAAAGGCACCGGGGAGCTGTTTTTT. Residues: CAISERPKGTGELFF.

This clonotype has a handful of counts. The CDR3 region has the DNA TGTGCCACCAACGGAGGACTAGCGGGTTACAATGAGCAGTTCTTC. It is translated as CATNGGLAGYNEQFF. The gene calls are TRBV15 and TRBJ2-1; 11 nucleotides agree with TRBD2. The CDR3 totals 15 residues. From germline, CDR1 is LNHNV and CDR2 YYDKDF (reference sequence). V lost 7 bases to trimming and J lost 4 bases; unmatched junction nucleotides: 6.

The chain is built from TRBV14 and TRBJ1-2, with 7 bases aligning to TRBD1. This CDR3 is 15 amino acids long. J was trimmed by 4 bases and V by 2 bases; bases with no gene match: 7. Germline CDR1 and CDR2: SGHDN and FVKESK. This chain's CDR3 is CASSQSYRDSYGYTF. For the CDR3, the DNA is TGTGCCAGCAGCCAAAGTTACCGGGACAGCTATGGCTACACCTTC.

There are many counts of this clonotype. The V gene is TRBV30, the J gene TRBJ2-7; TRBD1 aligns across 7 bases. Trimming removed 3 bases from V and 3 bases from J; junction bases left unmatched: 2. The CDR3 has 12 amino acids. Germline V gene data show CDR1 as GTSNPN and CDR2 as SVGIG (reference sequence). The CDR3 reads CAWRGDSYEQYF. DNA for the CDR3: TGTGCCTGGAGAGGGGACAGCTACGAGCAGTACTTC.

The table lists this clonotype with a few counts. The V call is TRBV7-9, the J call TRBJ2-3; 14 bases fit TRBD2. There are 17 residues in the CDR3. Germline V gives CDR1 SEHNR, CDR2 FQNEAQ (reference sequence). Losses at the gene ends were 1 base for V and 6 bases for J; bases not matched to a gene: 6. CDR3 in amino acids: CASSLGSGLAGVDTQYF. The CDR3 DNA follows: TGTGCCAGCAGCTTAGGATCGGGACTAGCGGGAGTGGATACGCAGTATTTT.

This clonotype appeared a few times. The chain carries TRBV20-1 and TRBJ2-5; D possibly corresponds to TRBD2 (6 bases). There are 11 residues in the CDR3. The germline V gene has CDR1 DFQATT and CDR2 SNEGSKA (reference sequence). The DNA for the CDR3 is TGCGGAGGGACCGTAGGGGAGACCCAGTACTTC. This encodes CGGTVGETQYF.

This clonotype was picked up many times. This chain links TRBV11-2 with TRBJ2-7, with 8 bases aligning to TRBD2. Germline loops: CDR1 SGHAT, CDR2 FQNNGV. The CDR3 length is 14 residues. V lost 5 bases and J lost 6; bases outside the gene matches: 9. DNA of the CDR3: TGTGCCAGCAGCCGTTTAGCGGGAACGGGCGAGCAGTACTTC. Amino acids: CASSRLAGTGEQYF.

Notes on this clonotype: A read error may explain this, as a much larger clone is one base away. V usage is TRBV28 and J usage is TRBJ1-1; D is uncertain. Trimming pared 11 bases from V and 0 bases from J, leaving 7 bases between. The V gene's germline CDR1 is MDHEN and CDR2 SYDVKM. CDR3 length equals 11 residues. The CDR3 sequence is CAGKLNTEAFF. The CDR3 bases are TGTGCCGGCAAGCTGAACACTGAAGCTTTCTTT.

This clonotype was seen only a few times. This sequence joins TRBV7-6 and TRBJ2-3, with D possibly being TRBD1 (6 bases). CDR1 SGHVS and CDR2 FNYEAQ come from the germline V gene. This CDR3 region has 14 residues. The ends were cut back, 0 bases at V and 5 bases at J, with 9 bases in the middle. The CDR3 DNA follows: TGTGCCAGCAGCTTAGCGGGACACGGAGATACGCAGTATTTT. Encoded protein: CASSLAGHGDTQYF.

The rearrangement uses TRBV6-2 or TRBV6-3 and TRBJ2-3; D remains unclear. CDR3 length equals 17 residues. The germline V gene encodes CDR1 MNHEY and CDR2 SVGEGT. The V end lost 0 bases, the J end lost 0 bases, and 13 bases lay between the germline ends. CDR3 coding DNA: TGTGCCAGCAGTTACTCGATGGAAATAACTAGCACAGATACGCAGTATTTT. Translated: CASSYSMEITSTDTQYF.

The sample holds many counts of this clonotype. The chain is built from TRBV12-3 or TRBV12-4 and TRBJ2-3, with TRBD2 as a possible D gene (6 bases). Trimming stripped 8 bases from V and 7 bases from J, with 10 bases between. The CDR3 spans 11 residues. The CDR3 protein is CASGGTYTQYF. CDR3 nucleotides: TGTGCCAGCGGGGGGACCTATACGCAGTATTTT.

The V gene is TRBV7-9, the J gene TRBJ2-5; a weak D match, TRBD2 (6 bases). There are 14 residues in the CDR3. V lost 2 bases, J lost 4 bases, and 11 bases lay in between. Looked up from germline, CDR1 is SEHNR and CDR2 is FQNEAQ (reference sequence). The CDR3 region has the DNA TGTGCCAGCAGCTTATGGGGGGAGGTAGAGACCCAGTACTTC. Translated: CASSLWGEVETQYF.

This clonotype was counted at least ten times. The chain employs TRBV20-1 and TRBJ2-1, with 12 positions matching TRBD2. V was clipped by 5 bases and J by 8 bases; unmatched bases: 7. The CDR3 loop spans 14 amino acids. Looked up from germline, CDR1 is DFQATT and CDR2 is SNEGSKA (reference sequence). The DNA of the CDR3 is TGCAGTGCTGAGACTAGCGGGAGTTCTGATGAGCAGTTCTTC. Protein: CSAETSGSSDEQFF.

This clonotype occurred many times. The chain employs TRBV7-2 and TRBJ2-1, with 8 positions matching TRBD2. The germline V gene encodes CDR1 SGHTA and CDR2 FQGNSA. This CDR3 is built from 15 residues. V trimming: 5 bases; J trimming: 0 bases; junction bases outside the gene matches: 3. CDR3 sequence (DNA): TGTGCCAGCAGCATTAGCGGGAACTCCTACAATGAGCAGTTCTTC. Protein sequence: CASSISGNSYNEQFF.

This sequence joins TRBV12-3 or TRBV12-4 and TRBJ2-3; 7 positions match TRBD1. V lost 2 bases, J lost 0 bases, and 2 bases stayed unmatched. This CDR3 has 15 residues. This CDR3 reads CASSLKGASTDTQYF. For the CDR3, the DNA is TGTGCCAGCAGTTTAAAGGGGGCGAGCACAGATACGCAGTATTTT.

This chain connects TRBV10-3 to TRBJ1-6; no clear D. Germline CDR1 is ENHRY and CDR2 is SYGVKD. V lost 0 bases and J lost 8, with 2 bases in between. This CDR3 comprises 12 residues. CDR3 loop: CAISESYSPLHF. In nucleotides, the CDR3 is TGTGCCATCAGTGAGTCCTATTCACCCCTCCACTTT.

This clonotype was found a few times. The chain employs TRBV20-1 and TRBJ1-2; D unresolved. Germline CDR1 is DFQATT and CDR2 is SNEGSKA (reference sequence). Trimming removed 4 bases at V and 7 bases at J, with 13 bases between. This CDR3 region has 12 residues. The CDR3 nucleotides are TGCAGTGCTAAAAGGCTTGTCGGTGGCTACACCTTC. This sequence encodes CSAKRLVGGYTF.

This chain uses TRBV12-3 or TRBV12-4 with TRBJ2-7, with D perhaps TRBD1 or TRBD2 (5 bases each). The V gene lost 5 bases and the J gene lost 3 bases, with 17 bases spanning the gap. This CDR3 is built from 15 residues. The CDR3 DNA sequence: TGTGCCAGCAGTCCGGGACCCCGCGAGGACTACGAGCAGTACTTC. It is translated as CASSPGPREDYEQYF.

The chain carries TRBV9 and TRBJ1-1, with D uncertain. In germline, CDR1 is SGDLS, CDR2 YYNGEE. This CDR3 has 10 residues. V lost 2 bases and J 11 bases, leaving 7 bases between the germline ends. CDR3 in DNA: TGTGCCAGCAGCGTCCGTCGGGCTTTCTTT. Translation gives CASSVRRAFF.

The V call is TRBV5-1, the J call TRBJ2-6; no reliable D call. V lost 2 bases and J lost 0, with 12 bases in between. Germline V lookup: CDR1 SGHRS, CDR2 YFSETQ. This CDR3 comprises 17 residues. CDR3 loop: CASSLGPLSSGANVLTF. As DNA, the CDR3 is TGCGCCAGCAGCTTAGGTCCACTCAGCTCTGGGGCCAACGTCCTGACTTTC. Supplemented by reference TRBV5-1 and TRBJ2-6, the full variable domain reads KAGVTQTPRYLIKTRGQQVTLSCSPISGHRSVSWYQQTPGQGLQFLFEYFSETQRNKGNFPGRFSGRQFSNSRSEMNVSTLELGDSALYLCASSLGPLSSGANVLTFGAGSRLTVL.

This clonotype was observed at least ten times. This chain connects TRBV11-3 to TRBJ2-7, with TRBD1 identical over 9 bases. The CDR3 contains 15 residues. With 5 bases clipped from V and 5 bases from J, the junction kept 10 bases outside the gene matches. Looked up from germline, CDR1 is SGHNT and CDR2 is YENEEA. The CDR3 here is CASSPSGTGWNEQYF. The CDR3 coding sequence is TGTGCCAGCAGCCCTTCCGGGACAGGGTGGAACGAGCAGTACTTC.

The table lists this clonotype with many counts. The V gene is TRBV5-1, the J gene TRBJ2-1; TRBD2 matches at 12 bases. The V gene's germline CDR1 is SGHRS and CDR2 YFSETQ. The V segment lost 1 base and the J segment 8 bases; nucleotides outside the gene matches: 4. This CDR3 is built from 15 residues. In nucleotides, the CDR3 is TGCGCCAGCAGCTTGACTAGCGGGAGGTTGGATGAGCAGTTCTTC. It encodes CASSLTSGRLDEQFF. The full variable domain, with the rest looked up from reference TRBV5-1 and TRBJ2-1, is KAGVTQTPRYLIKTRGQQVTLSCSPISGHRSVSWYQQTPGQGLQFLFEYFSETQRNKGNFPGRFSGRQFSNSRSEMNVSTLELGDSALYLCASSLTSGRLDEQFFGPGTRLTVL.

The CDR3 region has the DNA TGTGCCAGCAGTAGGCCTGACGTGGTGCAGTATTTT. This sequence encodes CASSRPDVVQYF. The chain combines TRBV6-2 or TRBV6-3 with TRBJ2-3; no reliable D call. V gave up 5 bases and J gave up 11 bases, with 14 bases separating them. Looked up from germline, CDR1 is MNHEY and CDR2 is SVGEGT. There are 12 residues in the CDR3.

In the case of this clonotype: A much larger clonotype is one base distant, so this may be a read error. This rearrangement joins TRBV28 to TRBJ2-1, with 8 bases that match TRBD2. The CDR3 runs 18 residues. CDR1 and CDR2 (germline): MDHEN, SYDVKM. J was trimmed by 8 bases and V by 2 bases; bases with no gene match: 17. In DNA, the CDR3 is TGTGCCAGCAGTTTACCTTCCCTAGCAGCGGGAGTTTTCGATGAGCAGTTCTTC. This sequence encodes CASSLPSLAAGVFDEQFF.

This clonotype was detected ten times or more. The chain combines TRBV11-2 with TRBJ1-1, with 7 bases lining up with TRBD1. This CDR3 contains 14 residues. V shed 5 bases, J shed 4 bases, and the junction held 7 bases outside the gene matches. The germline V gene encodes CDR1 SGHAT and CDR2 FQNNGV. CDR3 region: CASSVSTGATEAFF. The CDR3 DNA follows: TGTGCCAGCAGCGTATCAACAGGGGCCACTGAAGCTTTCTTT.

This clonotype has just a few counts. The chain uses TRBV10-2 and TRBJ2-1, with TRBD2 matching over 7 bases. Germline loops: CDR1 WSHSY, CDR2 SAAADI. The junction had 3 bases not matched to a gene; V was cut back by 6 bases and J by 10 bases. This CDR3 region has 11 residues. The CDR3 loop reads CASRGGEEQFF. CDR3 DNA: TGCGCCAGCAGGGGGGGGGAGGAGCAGTTCTTC.

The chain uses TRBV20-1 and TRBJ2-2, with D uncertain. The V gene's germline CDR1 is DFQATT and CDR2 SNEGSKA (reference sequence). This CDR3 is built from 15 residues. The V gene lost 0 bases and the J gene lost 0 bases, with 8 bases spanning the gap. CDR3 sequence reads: CSAREVVANTGELFF. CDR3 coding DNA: TGCAGTGCTAGAGAGGTGGTAGCGAACACCGGGGAGCTGTTTTTT.

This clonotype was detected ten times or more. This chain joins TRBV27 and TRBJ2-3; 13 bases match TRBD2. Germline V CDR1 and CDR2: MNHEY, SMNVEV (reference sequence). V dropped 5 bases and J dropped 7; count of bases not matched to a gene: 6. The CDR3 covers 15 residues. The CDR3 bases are TGTGCCAGCAGTCCGTGGACTAGCGGGAGTAATACGCAGTATTTT. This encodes CASSPWTSGSNTQYF.

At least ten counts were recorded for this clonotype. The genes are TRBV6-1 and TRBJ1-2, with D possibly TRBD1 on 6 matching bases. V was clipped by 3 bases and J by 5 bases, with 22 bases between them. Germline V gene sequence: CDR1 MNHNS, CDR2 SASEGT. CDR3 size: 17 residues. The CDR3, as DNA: TGTGCCAGCAGTGATGGTGGCAGGGGCTCACGTCGGTATGGCTACACCTTC. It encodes CASSDGGRGSRRYGYTF.